One and the same sample provided the 12 T cell receptor beta chains below, sequenced in a study of shared clonotypes between healthy human individuals. The method was immunoSEQ multiplex PCR; TCRdb's version includes in-frame clones alone and lacks a portion of them. Of 1,400,000 or so clones in the sample, roughly 98.5% were seen once. Sequenced input: naive CD4+ T cells sorted from blood. The sample's subset: CD45RA+ positively selected. Receptors were obtained from a man in his thirties or forties in good health.

This clone has only one observation. This chain joins TRBV9 and TRBJ1-2; D is unresolved. V was cut by 3 bases and J by 4 bases, with 7 bases left in between. The CDR3 has 12 residues. Germline V gene sequence: CDR1 SGDLS, CDR2 YYNGEE. CDR3 coding DNA: TGTGCCAGCAGCGCCGCAGGCTATGGCTACACCTTC. Translating it yields CASSAAGYGYTF.

This chain connects TRBV11-2 to TRBJ2-7, with D possibly being TRBD2 (5 bases). The germline V and J ends were trimmed by 5 bases and 4 bases, with 15 bases remaining between them. The CDR3 sequence is 14 residues long. CDR1 SGHAT and CDR2 FQNNGV come from the germline V gene. CDR3 nucleotide sequence: TGTGCCAGCAGCATACTAGGGCTGAGATACGAGCAGTACTTC. Its translation is CASSILGLRYEQYF.

The chain has TRBV2 and TRBJ2-4, with 13 bases aligning to TRBD2. V trimming: 6 bases; J trimming: 7 bases; junction bases outside the gene matches: 3. Germline CDR1 is SNHLY and CDR2 is FYNNEI. This CDR3 has 14 amino acids. The CDR3 DNA sequence: TGTGCCAGCAGAGGACTAGCGGGAGAGAACATTCAGTACTTC. Translated, it gives CASRGLAGENIQYF.

J is TRBJ2-3 and V is TRBV18; D remains ambiguous. Per the germline V gene, CDR1 is KGHSH and CDR2 is LQKENI. The germline V and J ends were trimmed by 1 base and 0 bases, with 8 bases remaining between them. CDR3 length equals 15 residues. CDR3 in DNA: TGTGCCAGCTCACCACAGGTTGTGAGCACAGATACGCAGTATTTT. It codes for CASSPQVVSTDTQYF.

The chain uses TRBV13 and TRBJ2-5; possibly TRBD2 for D (6 bases). The CDR3 length is 14 residues. Trimming took off 5 bases at V and 5 bases at J, with 15 bases between the two ends. Germline CDR1 and CDR2: PRHDT and FYEKMQ (reference sequence). The CDR3 nucleotides are TGTGCCAGCAGCCCCCGGGGTCGGGAGGAGACCCAGTACTTC. Residues: CASSPRGREETQYF.

The chain is built from TRBV19 and TRBJ1-5; TRBD1 aligns across 7 bases. The V segment lost 7 bases and the J segment 5 bases; nucleotides outside the gene matches: 8. Per germline, CDR1 LNHDA and CDR2 SQIVND (reference sequence). The CDR3 consists of 14 residues. The DNA of the CDR3 is TGTGCCAGTAACGACAGGGCCACCGATCAGCCCCAGCATTTT. It yields the protein CASNDRATDQPQHF.

The V call is TRBV7-9, the J call TRBJ1-2; D uncertain. The CDR3 sequence is 15 residues long. Germline V gene lookup returns CDR1 SEHNR and CDR2 FQNEAQ (reference sequence). Trimming took off 3 bases at V and 4 bases at J, with 15 bases between the two ends. Here the CDR3 reads CASSFTQAILYGYTF. In DNA form, the CDR3 reads TGTGCCAGCAGCTTTACTCAGGCGATCCTCTATGGCTACACCTTC.

This chain connects TRBV7-2 to TRBJ1-5; 11 bases fit TRBD1. The V and J ends lost 4 bases and 5 bases, in that order; junction bases with no gene match: 1. Germline CDR1 reads SGHTA; CDR2 reads FQGNSA. The CDR3 runs to 14 residues. CDR3 sequence reads: CASSWGQGDQPQHF. CDR3 coding DNA: TGTGCCAGCAGCTGGGGACAGGGGGATCAGCCCCAGCATTTT.

This clone was seen just once. Other DNA sequences within the sample encode an identical CDR3. The chain's CDR3 is CASSGLAGVETQYF. The CDR3 DNA is TGTGCCAGCTCCGGACTAGCGGGAGTGGAGACCCAGTACTTC. The chain joins TRBV18 to TRBJ2-5; TRBD2 matches at 13 bases. Germline values: CDR1 KGHSH, CDR2 LQKENI. CDR3 length: 14 residues. Trimming cost V 6 bases and J 5 bases; bases outside gene matches: 3.

The chain has TRBV5-5 and TRBJ2-5; TRBD2 matches 8 bases. The J segment lost 7 bases and the V segment lost 4 bases, leaving 18 bases of the junction unmatched. The CDR3 extends over 17 amino acids. Germline V gene lookup returns CDR1 SGHKS and CDR2 YYEKEE (reference sequence). CDR3 sequence (DNA): TGTGCCAGCAGCCGCACCCAGGAGCGGGAGTGGGGGAGGACCCAGTACTTC. It translates to CASSRTQEREWGRTQYF.

This rearrangement joins TRBV9 to TRBJ2-5; D remains unclear. Germline CDR1 reads SGDLS; CDR2 reads YYNGEE. V was shortened by 2 bases and J by 5 bases, with 10 bases between the two germline ends. The CDR3 has 13 amino acids. CDR3 DNA: TGTGCCAGCAGCGTCGAACAAATGGAGACCCAGTACTTC. Its protein is CASSVEQMETQYF.

This rearrangement joins TRBV5-1 to TRBJ2-5; 8 bases align to TRBD1. V trimming: 4 bases; J trimming: 5 bases; junction bases outside the gene matches: 7. Germline loops: CDR1 SGHRS, CDR2 YFSETQ. The CDR3 totals 14 residues. The CDR3, as DNA: TGCGCCAGCAGCGAGGGGACAGGTGGGGAGACCCAGTACTTC. It translates to CASSEGTGGETQYF.